What follows are 28 T cell receptor beta chains derived from one specimen sequenced in a study of CD8+CD57+ T cells in acquired aplastic anemia. It was genomic DNA that served as the template for profiling TCR beta VDJ and CDR3. Using its own MiXCR run on the reads, TCRdb lists one record per CDR3 protein. The top ten clones hold 1.1% of a sample with about 160,000 distinct CDR3 sequences, roughly 40% of them seen once. What was sequenced was sorted CD4+, CD8+, or CD8+CD57+ T cells (not recorded which) from PBMCs. These receptors originate from a human donor in good health.

This chain connects TRBV15 to TRBJ1-4; D is possibly TRBD1 (5 bases). CDR3 length: 15 amino acids. The V end lost 5 bases, the J end lost 5 bases, and 15 bases lay between the germline ends. CDR1 is LNHNV, CDR2 YYDKDF, per germline (reference sequence). In DNA, the CDR3 is TGTGCCACCAGCCCGTCGGGGCAGCCAAATGAAAAACTGTTTTTT. Translating gives CATSPSGQPNEKLFF.

The rearrangement links TRBV2 to TRBJ1-3, with D hard to call. V shed 6 bases and J shed 7 bases, with 10 bases lying between them. Germline assignment: CDR1 SNHLY and CDR2 FYNNEI. The CDR3 consists of 12 residues. The CDR3 bases are TGTGCCAGCAGGGTGACCGGGAACACCATATATTTT. Amino acid sequence: CASRVTGNTIYF.

As to this clonotype: A read error may produce the germline difference seen at one junction end. The gene calls are TRBV10-3 and TRBJ2-1; TRBD2 aligns across 7 bases. The CDR3 has 17 residues. Germline CDR1 and CDR2: ENHRY and SYGVKD. This CDR3 is CAISELGLAVSYNKQFF. The DNA for the CDR3 is TGTGCCATCAGTGAGTTGGGGCTAGCGGTCTCCTACAATAAGCAGTTCTTC.

This clonotype was recorded many times. The chain links TRBV7-2 to TRBJ2-2; the D gene is possibly TRBD1 (5 bases). The ends were cut back, 4 bases at V and 5 bases at J, with 8 bases in the middle. The CDR3 length is 13 residues. Germline CDR1 reads SGHTA; CDR2 reads FQGNSA. Written as DNA, the CDR3 is TGTGCCAGCAGCTCCACAGGTACCGGGGAGCTGTTTTTT. Its translation is CASSSTGTGELFF.

The chain has TRBV30 and TRBJ2-1, with no clear D. The V end was cut by 3 bases, the J end by 5 bases, with 8 bases between. In germline, CDR1 is GTSNPN, CDR2 SVGIG (reference sequence). The CDR3 runs 12 residues. The DNA for the CDR3 is TGTGCCTGGAGCGAACTTCACAATGAGCAGTTCTTC. It specifies CAWSELHNEQFF.

This clonotype has a count of ten or more. In DNA, the CDR3 is TGCGCCAGCATCGTCGGGGGGGCCGGACAAGAGACCCAGTACTTC. Translating gives CASIVGGAGQETQYF. This chain joins TRBV5-1 and TRBJ2-5, with TRBD2 matching over 8 bases. The germline CDR1 and CDR2 sequences are SGHRS and YFSETQ. The CDR3 has 15 amino acids. V lost 6 bases, J lost 2 bases, and 9 bases stayed unmatched. Looking up the rest from reference TRBV5-1 and TRBJ2-5 gives the full variable domain: KAGVTQTPRYLIKTRGQQVTLSCSPISGHRSVSWYQQTPGQGLQFLFEYFSETQRNKGNFPGRFSGRQFSNSRSEMNVSTLELGDSALYLCASIVGGAGQETQYFGPGTRLLVL.

The CDR3 coding sequence is TGTGCCAGCAGCCCGAGCTCTACCGGGAGAGACATTCAGTACTTC. Protein: CASSPSSTGRDIQYF. The V call is TRBV16, the J call TRBJ2-4; perhaps TRBD2 as D (6 bases). With 4 bases removed from V and 8 bases from J, the gap between germline ends came to 18 bases. The CDR3 spans 15 residues. Looked up from germline, CDR1 is KGHSY and CDR2 is FQNENV.

V gene TRBV15 combines with J gene TRBJ2-7; D gene unclear. V gave up 0 bases and J gave up 7 bases, with 7 bases separating them. There are 12 residues in the CDR3. CDR1 and CDR2 from the germline V gene are LNHNV and YYDKDF (reference sequence). CDR3: CATSRELGEQYF. The CDR3 nucleotides read TGTGCCACCAGCAGAGAGCTGGGTGAGCAGTACTTC.

This clonotype was detected only once. A read error is possible here, since a much larger clone lies one base away. The chain combines TRBV6-1 with TRBJ1-2; 7 positions agree with TRBD1. Germline CDR1 is MNHNS and CDR2 is SASEGT. The CDR3 spans 15 residues. The V segment lost 6 bases and the J segment 4 bases; nucleotides outside the gene matches: 11. The CDR3 sequence is CASSTRGQEAYGYTF. CDR3 nucleotide sequence: TGTGCCAGCAGCACCCGTGGACAGGAAGCCTATGGCTACACCTTC.

The gene calls are TRBV10-3 and TRBJ1-5; 7 bases are a match to TRBD1. Germline loops: CDR1 ENHRY, CDR2 SYGVKD. Germline trimming cut 3 bases from V and 2 bases from J; bases unmatched to any gene: 1. The CDR3 is 14 residues long. CDR3 sequence: CAISDTGGNQPQHF. Written as DNA, the CDR3 is TGTGCCATCAGTGATACAGGGGGCAATCAGCCCCAGCATTTT.

This clonotype was counted once. Germline is not matched at one junction end, which may reflect a read error. The chain recombines TRBV28 with TRBJ2-1; 11 bases match TRBD2. CDR1 and CDR2 from the germline V gene are MDHEN and SYDVKM. The CDR3 extends over 17 amino acids. The CDR3 DNA is TGTGCTAGCAGCGAGACTAGCGGGATCTCCTCCTACAATGAGCAGTTCTTC. This codes for CASSETSGISSYNEQFF. The variable domain in full, with the rest retrieved from reference TRBV28 and TRBJ2-1, is DVKVTQSSRYLVKRTGEKVFLECVQDMDHENMFWYRQDPGLGLRLIYFSYDVKMKEKGDIPEGYSVSREKKERFSLILESASTNQTSMYLCASSETSGISSYNEQFFGPGTRLTVL.

Ten or more counts support this clonotype. The chain employs TRBV2 and TRBJ1-5, with TRBD1 matching 7 bases. CDR1 and CDR2 from the germline V gene are SNHLY and FYNNEI. The junction had 4 bases not matched to a gene; V was cut back by 1 base and J by 7 bases. The CDR3 length is 14 residues. CDR3 bases: TGTGCCAGCAGTGAAGACAGGGGTGGACAGCCCCAGCATTTT. Translation: CASSEDRGGQPQHF. Full variable domain (missing parts from reference TRBV2 and TRBJ1-5): EPEVTQTPSHQVTQMGQEVILRCVPISNHLYFYWYRQILGQKVEFLVSFYNNEISEKSEIFDDQFSVERPDGSNFTLKIRSTKLEDSAMYFCASSEDRGGQPQHFGDGTRLSIL.

The V call is TRBV28, the J call TRBJ2-7; possible D gene TRBD1, 6 bases. CDR3 length: 14 amino acids. CDR1 MDHEN and CDR2 SYDVKM come from the germline V gene. The ends were cut back, 1 base at V and 0 bases at J, with 7 bases in the middle. The CDR3 DNA reads TGTGCCAGCAGTTTATTGGGGGCCTCCTACGAGCAGTACTTC. Its protein product is CASSLLGASYEQYF.

The chain recombines TRBV15 with TRBJ2-5; 7 nucleotides line up with TRBD2. The V gene end was trimmed by 6 bases and the J gene end by 3 bases; junction bases not matched to a gene: 4. This CDR3 is 13 amino acids long. CDR1 is LNHNV and CDR2 is YYDKDF in the germline V gene (reference sequence). CDR3 DNA sequence: TGTGCCACCAGGAAGGCGGGAGAAGAGACCCAGTACTTC. This translates into CATRKAGEETQYF.

V is TRBV9 and J is TRBJ2-3; D gene ambiguous. Trimming stripped 6 bases from V and 8 bases from J, with 10 bases between. The CDR3 sequence is 11 residues long. Germline CDR1 is SGDLS and CDR2 is YYNGEE. CDR3: CASMLWGTQYF. The CDR3 DNA follows: TGTGCCAGCATGCTCTGGGGTACGCAGTATTTT.

As to this clonotype: Compared with germline, one end of the junction differs, possibly owing to a read error. This sequence joins TRBV27 and TRBJ1-1; 8 nucleotides align to TRBD1. Germline V lookup: CDR1 MNHEY, CDR2 SMNVEV (reference sequence). The CDR3 sequence is 15 residues long. This CDR3 is CTSSFDGRGRTEAFF. In DNA, the CDR3 is TGTACCAGCAGTTTCGACGGCAGGGGGCGAACTGAAGCTTTCTTT.

The chain couples TRBV9 to TRBJ1-4; D perhaps matches TRBD1 (5 bases). Germline CDR1 and CDR2: SGDLS and YYNGEE. V lost 4 bases and J 7 bases, leaving 17 bases between the germline ends. The CDR3 spans 15 residues. The CDR3 DNA reads TGTGCCAGCAGCTCCCGCGGGGGGTTAGGTGAAAAACTGTTTTTT. This translates into CASSSRGGLGEKLFF.

The rearrangement links TRBV30 to TRBJ2-1; 9 bases agree with TRBD1. The CDR3 sequence is 14 residues long. Trimming removed 0 bases from V and 7 bases from J; junction bases left unmatched: 4. The germline CDR1 and CDR2 sequences are GTSNPN and SVGIG (reference sequence). The CDR3 DNA reads TGTGCCTGGAGTGTACCTGGGACAGGGAATGAGCAGTTCTTC. This sequence encodes CAWSVPGTGNEQFF.

This clonotype was observed at least ten times. The V gene is TRBV7-2, the J gene TRBJ2-1; 9 nucleotides line up with TRBD1. After removal of 4 bases from V and 4 bases from J, the junction contained 5 bases not matched to a gene. The CDR3 is 15 residues long. Germline V lookup: CDR1 SGHTA, CDR2 FQGNSA. In nucleotides, the CDR3 is TGTGCCAGCAGCTCTGGACAGGGGCTATACAATGAGCAGTTCTTC. Translation: CASSSGQGLYNEQFF.

About this clonotype itself: This sequence may be a read error, since a much larger clone differs from it by one base. In this CDR3 the conserved last residue, phenylalanine or tryptophan, is missing, so a read error is likely. J is TRBJ2-1 and V is TRBV5-1, with 7 bases matching TRBD1. The CDR3 runs to 14 residues. Per germline, CDR1 SGHRS and CDR2 YFSETQ. The J segment lost 5 bases and the V segment lost 4 bases, leaving 6 bases of the junction unmatched. The CDR3 protein is CASSPGQINNEQFS. CDR3 nucleotides: TGCGCCAGCAGCCCGGGACAGATCAACAATGAGCAGTTCTCC.

This clonotype has ten or more counts. This chain links TRBV19 with TRBJ1-5, with no clear D. V shed 1 base and J shed 5 bases, with 6 bases lying between them. Germline V gives CDR1 LNHDA, CDR2 SQIVND (reference sequence). The CDR3 runs to 13 residues. CDR3 sequence reads: CASSIGRDQPQHF. In DNA form, the CDR3 reads TGTGCCAGTAGTATAGGGCGTGATCAGCCCCAGCATTTT.

This clonotype was seen many times. The chain couples TRBV7-2 to TRBJ1-1; 9 bases line up with TRBD1. The CDR3 totals 15 residues. Germline V gene lookup returns CDR1 SGHTA and CDR2 FQGNSA. J lost 5 bases, V lost 0 bases, and 4 bases had no gene match. CDR3 region: CASSLAGGTGTEAFF. In nucleotides, the CDR3 is TGTGCCAGCAGCTTAGCAGGTGGGACAGGGACTGAAGCTTTCTTT.

This clonotype was seen ten or more times. V and J are TRBV6-5 and TRBJ2-7, with D tentatively TRBD1 (5 bases). The germline V and J ends were trimmed by 0 bases and 2 bases, with 8 bases remaining between them. Looked up from germline, CDR1 is MNHEY and CDR2 is SVGAGI. The CDR3 sequence is 14 residues long. The CDR3 coding sequence is TGTGCCAGCAGTTACTCATGGGGCCCCTACGAGCAGTACTTC. It yields the protein CASSYSWGPYEQYF.

In this sample, this clonotype turned up many times. V is TRBV20-1 and J is TRBJ2-1, with TRBD1 identical over 7 bases. This CDR3 region has 15 residues. Unmatched junction bases numbered 15, after V lost 7 bases and J lost 6 bases. CDR1 DFQATT and CDR2 SNEGSKA come from the germline V gene (reference sequence). The CDR3, as DNA: TGCAGTGTCAAAACCCGACAGGGTTGGGGCAATGAGCAGTTCTTC. The encoded protein is CSVKTRQGWGNEQFF.

The rearrangement joins TRBV19 to TRBJ2-7, with D possibly matching TRBD2 (6 bases). The CDR3 extends over 14 amino acids. V lost 5 bases, J lost 8 bases, and 19 bases lay in between. The germline V gene encodes CDR1 LNHDA and CDR2 SQIVND (reference sequence). The CDR3 DNA reads as TGTGCCAGTAGTGGGCGGGGAGAAGCTCTGAAGCAGTACTTC. Its protein is CASSGRGEALKQYF.

This clonotype was seen repeatedly, ten times or more. This rearrangement joins TRBV27 to TRBJ1-5; the D gene is possibly TRBD1 (5 bases). Germline assignment: CDR1 MNHEY and CDR2 SMNVEV (reference sequence). V shed 4 bases and J shed 2 bases, with 12 bases lying between them. There are 15 residues in the CDR3. CDR3 sequence: CASSSHGAGNQPQHF. The CDR3 region has the DNA TGTGCCAGCAGTTCCCACGGGGCGGGCAATCAGCCCCAGCATTTT.

The sample holds a few counts of this clonotype. The V and J genes are TRBV10-3 and TRBJ1-6, with 10 bases identical to TRBD1. CDR1 is ENHRY, CDR2 SYGVKD, per germline. This CDR3 contains 14 residues. Losses at the gene ends were 2 bases for V and 9 bases for J; bases not matched to a gene: 1. In DNA form, the CDR3 reads TGTGCCATCAGTGAGGACAGGGGGCTTTCACCCCTCCACTTT. Translating it yields CAISEDRGLSPLHF.

On this clonotype itself: Being one base from a much bigger clone, this may be a read error. The chain has TRBV7-9 and TRBJ1-4; the D is unclear. Between the trimmed V and J ends, which lost 1 base and 11 bases, there was a span of 11 bases. The CDR3 is made up of 13 amino acids. Germline V gene sequence: CDR1 SEHNR, CDR2 FQNEAQ (reference sequence). In DNA, the CDR3 is TGTGCCAGCAGCTTAGACCCCCTGGAGAAACTGTTTTTT. Translation: CASSLDPLEKLFF.